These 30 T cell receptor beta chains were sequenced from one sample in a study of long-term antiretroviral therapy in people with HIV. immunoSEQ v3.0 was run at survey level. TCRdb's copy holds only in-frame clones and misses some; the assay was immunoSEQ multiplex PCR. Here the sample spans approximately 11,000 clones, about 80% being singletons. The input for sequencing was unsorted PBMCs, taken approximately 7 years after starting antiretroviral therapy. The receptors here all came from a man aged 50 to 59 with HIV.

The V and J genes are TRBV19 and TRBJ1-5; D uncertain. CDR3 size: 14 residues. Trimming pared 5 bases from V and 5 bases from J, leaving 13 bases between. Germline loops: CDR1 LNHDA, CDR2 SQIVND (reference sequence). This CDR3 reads CASSSKRPYQPQHF. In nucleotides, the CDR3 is TGTGCCAGTAGTTCCAAGCGTCCCTATCAGCCCCAGCATTTT. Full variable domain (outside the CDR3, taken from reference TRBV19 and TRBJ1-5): DGGITQSPKYLFRKEGQNVTLSCEQNLNHDAMYWYRQDPGQGLRLIYYSQIVNDFQKGDIAEGYSVSREKKESFPLTVTSAQKNPTAFYLCASSSKRPYQPQHFGDGTRLSIL.

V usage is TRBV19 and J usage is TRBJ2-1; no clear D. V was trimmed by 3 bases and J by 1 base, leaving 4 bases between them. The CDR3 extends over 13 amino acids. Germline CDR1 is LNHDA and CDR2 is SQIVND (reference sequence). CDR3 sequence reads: CASSMQSYNEQFF. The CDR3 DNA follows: TGTGCCAGTAGTATGCAGTCCTACAATGAGCAGTTCTTC. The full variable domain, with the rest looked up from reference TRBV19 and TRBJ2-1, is DGGITQSPKYLFRKEGQNVTLSCEQNLNHDAMYWYRQDPGQGLRLIYYSQIVNDFQKGDIAEGYSVSREKKESFPLTVTSAQKNPTAFYLCASSMQSYNEQFFGPGTRLTVL.

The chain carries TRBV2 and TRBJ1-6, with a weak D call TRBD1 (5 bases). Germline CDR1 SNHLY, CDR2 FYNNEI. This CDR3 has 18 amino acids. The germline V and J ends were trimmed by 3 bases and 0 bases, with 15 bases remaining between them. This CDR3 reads CASSDLTDSSSYNSPLHF. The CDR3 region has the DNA TGTGCCAGCAGTGACCTGACAGATTCCAGCTCCTATAATTCACCCCTCCACTTT.

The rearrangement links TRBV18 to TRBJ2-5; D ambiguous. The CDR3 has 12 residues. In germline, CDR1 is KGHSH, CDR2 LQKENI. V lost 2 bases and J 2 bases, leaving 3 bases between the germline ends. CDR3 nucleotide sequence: TGTGCCAGCTCACCAGATCAAGAGACCCAGTACTTC. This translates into CASSPDQETQYF.

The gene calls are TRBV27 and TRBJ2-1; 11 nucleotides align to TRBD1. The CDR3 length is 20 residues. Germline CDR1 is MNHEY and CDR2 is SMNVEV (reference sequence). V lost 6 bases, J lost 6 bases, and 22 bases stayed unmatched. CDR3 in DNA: TGTGCCAGCAGGTGCCGGGACAGGGGGACTTTAGGGGGAGTAGGCAATGAGCAGTTCTTC. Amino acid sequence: CASRCRDRGTLGGVGNEQFF.

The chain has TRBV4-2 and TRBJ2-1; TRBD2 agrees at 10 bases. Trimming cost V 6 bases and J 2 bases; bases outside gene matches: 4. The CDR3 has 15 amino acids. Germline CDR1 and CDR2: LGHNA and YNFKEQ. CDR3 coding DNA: TGTGCCAGCAGTCTACTAGCGGGGACCTACAATGAGCAGTTCTTC. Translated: CASSLLAGTYNEQFF.

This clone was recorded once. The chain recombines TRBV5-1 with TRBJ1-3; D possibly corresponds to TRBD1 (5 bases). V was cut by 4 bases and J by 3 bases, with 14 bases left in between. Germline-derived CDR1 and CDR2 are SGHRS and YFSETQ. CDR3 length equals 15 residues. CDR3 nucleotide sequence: TGCGCCAGCAGCGACCCGGAGGGGTATGGAAACACCATATATTTT. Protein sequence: CASSDPEGYGNTIYF.

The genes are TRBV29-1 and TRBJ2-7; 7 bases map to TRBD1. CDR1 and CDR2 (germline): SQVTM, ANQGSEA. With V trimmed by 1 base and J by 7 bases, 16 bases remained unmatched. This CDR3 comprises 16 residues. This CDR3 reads CSVEGGQGDTSGEQYF. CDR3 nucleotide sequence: TGCAGCGTTGAAGGGGGGCAGGGGGACACCTCGGGGGAGCAGTACTTC.

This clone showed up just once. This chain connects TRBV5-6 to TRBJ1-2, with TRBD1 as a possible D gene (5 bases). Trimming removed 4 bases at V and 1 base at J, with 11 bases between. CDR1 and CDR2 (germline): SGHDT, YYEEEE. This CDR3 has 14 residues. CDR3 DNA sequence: TGTGCCAGCAGCCTGCAGGGACTTAACTATGGCTACACCTTC. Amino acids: CASSLQGLNYGYTF. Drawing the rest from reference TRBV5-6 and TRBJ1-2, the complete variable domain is DAGVTQSPTHLIKTRGQQVTLRCSPKSGHDTVSWYQQALGQGPQFIFQYYEEEERQRGNFPDRFSGHQFPNYSSELNVNALLLGDSALYLCASSLQGLNYGYTFGSGTRLTVV.

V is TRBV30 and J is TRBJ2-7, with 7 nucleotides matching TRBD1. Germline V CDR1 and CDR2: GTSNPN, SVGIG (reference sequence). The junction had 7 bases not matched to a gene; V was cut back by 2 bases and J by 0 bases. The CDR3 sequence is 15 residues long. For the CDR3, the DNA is TGTGCCTGGAGTCCGGGACAGATATTCTCCTACGAGCAGTACTTC. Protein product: CAWSPGQIFSYEQYF.

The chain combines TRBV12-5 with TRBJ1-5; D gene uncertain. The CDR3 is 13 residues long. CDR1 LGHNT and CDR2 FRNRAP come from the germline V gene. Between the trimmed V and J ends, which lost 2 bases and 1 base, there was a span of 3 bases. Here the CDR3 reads CASGLNSNQPQHF. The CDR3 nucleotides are TGTGCTAGTGGTTTGAACAGCAATCAGCCCCAGCATTTT.

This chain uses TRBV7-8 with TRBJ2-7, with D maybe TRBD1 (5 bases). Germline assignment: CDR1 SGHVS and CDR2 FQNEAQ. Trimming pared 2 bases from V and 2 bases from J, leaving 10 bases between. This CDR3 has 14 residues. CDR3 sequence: CASSLPTDTYEQYF. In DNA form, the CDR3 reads TGTGCCAGCAGCTTACCGACAGACACCTACGAGCAGTACTTC.

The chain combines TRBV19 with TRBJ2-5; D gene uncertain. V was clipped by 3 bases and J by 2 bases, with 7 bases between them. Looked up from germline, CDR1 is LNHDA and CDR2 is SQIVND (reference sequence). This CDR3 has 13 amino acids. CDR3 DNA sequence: TGTGCCAGTAGTATTGGCTTACAAGAGACCCAGTACTTC. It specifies CASSIGLQETQYF.

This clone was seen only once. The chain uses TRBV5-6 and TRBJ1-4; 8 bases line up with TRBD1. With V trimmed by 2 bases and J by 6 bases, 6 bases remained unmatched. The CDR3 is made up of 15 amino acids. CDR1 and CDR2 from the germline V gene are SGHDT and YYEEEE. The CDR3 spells CASSLPGGSYEKLFF. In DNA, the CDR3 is TGTGCCAGCAGCTTACCAGGGGGCTCGTATGAAAAACTGTTTTTT. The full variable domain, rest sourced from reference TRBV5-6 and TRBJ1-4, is DAGVTQSPTHLIKTRGQQVTLRCSPKSGHDTVSWYQQALGQGPQFIFQYYEEEERQRGNFPDRFSGHQFPNYSSELNVNALLLGDSALYLCASSLPGGSYEKLFFGSGTQLSVL.

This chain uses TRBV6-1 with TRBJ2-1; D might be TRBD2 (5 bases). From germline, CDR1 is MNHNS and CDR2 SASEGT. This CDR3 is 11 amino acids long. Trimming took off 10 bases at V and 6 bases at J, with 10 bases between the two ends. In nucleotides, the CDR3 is TGTGCCACCTGGGAGATCAATGAGCAGTTCTTC. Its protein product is CATWEINEQFF.

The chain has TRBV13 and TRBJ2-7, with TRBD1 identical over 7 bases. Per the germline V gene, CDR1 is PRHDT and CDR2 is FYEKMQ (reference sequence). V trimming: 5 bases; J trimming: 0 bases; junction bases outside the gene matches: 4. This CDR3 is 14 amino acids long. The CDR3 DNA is TGTGCCAGCAGCAGCCGGGACAGCTCCTACGAGCAGTACTTC. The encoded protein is CASSSRDSSYEQYF.

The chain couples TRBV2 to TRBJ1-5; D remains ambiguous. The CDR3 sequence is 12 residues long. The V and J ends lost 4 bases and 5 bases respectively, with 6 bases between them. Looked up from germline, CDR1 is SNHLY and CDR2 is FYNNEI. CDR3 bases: TGTGCCAGCAGTGCGTACGATCAGCCCCAGCATTTT. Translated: CASSAYDQPQHF. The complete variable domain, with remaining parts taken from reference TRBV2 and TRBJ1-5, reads EPEVTQTPSHQVTQMGQEVILRCVPISNHLYFYWYRQILGQKVEFLVSFYNNEISEKSEIFDDQFSVERPDGSNFTLKIRSTKLEDSAMYFCASSAYDQPQHFGDGTRLSIL.

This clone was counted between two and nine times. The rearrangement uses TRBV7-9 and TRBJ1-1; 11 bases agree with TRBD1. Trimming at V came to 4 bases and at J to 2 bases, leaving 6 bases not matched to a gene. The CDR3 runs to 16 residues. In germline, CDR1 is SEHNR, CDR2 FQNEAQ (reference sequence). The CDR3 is CASSSRDRGLNTEAFF. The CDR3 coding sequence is TGTGCCAGCAGCTCTCGGGACAGGGGGTTAAACACTGAAGCTTTCTTT.

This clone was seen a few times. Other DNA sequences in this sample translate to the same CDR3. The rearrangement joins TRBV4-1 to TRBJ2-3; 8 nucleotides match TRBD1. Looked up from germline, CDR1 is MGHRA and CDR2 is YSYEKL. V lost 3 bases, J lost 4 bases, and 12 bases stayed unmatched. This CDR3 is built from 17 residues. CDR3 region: CASSQEGRQGSADTQYF. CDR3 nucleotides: TGCGCCAGCAGCCAGGAGGGTCGACAGGGGTCGGCAGATACGCAGTATTTT.

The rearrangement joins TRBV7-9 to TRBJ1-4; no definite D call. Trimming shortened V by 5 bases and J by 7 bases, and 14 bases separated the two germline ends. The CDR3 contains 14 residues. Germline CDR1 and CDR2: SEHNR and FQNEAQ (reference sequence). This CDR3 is CASSPVSLGEKLFF. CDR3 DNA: TGTGCCAGCAGCCCAGTAAGCTTGGGTGAAAAACTGTTTTTT. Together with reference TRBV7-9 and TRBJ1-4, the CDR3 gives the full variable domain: DTGVSQNPRHKITKRGQNVTFRCDPISEHNRLYWYRQTLGQGPEFLTYFQNEAQLEKSRLLSDRFSAERPKGSFSTLEIQRTEQGDSAMYLCASSPVSLGEKLFFGSGTQLSVL.

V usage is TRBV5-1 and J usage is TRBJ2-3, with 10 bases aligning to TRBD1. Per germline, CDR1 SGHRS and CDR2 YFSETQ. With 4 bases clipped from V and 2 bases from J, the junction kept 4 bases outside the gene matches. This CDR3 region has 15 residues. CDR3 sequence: CASSAGTGDTDTQYF. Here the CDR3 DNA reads TGCGCCAGCAGCGCCGGGACAGGGGACACAGATACGCAGTATTTT.

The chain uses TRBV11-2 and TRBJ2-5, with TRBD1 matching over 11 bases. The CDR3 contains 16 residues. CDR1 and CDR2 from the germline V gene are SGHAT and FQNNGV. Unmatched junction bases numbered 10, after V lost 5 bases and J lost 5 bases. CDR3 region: CASSDYGQGAQETQYF. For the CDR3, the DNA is TGTGCCAGCAGCGACTATGGACAGGGGGCTCAGGAGACCCAGTACTTC.

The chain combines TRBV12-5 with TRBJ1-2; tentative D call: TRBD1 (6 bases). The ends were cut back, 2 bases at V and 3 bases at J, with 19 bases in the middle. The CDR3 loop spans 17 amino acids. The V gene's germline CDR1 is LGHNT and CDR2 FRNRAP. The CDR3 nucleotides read TGTGCTAGTGGTTTGTCCGCCGGGACCCCAGGGGACTATGGCTACACCTTC. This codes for CASGLSAGTPGDYGYTF.

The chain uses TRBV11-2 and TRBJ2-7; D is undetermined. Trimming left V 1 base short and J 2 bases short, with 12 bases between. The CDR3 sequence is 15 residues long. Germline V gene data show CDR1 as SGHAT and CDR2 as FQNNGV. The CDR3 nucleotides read TGTGCCAGCAGCTTAGGGCCAGGTCTACCCTACGAGCAGTACTTC. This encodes CASSLGPGLPYEQYF.

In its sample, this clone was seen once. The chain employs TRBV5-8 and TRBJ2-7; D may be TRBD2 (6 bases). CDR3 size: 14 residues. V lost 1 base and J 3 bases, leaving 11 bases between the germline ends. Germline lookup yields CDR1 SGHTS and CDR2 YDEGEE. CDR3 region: CASSLYWGDYEQYF. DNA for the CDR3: TGTGCCAGCAGCTTGTACTGGGGGGACTACGAGCAGTACTTC. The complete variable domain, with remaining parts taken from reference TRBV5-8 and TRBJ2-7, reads EAGVTQSPTHLIKTRGQQATLRCSPISGHTSVYWYQQALGLGLQFLLWYDEGEERNRGNFPPRFSGRQFPNYSSELNVNALELEDSALYLCASSLYWGDYEQYFGPGTRLTVT.

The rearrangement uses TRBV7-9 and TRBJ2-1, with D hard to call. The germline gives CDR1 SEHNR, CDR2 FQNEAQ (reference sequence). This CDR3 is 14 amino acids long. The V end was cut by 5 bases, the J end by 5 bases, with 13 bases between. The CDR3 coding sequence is TGTGCCAGCAGCCTCACGGACGGCGACAATGAGCAGTTCTTC. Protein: CASSLTDGDNEQFF.

This CDR3 is CASSFPDREDYGYTF. The CDR3, as DNA: TGTGCCAGCAGCTTCCCGGACAGGGAGGACTATGGCTACACCTTC. V is TRBV5-6 and J is TRBJ1-2, with TRBD1 identical over 8 bases. In germline, CDR1 is SGHDT, CDR2 YYEEEE. V was clipped by 2 bases and J by 3 bases; unmatched bases: 6. The length of the CDR3 is 15 residues.

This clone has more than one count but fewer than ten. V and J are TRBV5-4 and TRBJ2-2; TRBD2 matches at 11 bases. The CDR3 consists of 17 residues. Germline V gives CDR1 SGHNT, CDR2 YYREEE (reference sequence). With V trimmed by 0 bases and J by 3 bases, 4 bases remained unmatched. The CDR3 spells CASSLGASGGYTGELFF. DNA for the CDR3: TGTGCCAGCAGCTTGGGTGCTAGCGGGGGGTACACCGGGGAGCTGTTTTTT.

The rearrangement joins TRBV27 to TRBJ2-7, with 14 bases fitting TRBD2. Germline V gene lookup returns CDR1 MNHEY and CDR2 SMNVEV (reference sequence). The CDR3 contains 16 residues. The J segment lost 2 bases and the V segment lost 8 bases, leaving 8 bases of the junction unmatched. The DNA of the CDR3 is TGTGCCAGCGCTGGGACTAGCGGGGGTCCTCCCTACGAGCAGTACTTC. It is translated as CASAGTSGGPPYEQYF.

The CDR3 is CSPFTSTSTEAFF. In DNA form, the CDR3 reads TGCAGCCCTTTTACCAGTACGAGTACTGAAGCTTTCTTT. The chain has TRBV29-1 and TRBJ1-1, with D hard to call. Germline V gene data show CDR1 as SQVTM and CDR2 as ANQGSEA. The CDR3 has 13 amino acids. Between the trimmed V and J ends, which lost 8 bases and 5 bases, there was a span of 18 bases.